This is a list of T cell receptor beta chains from one sample in a study of cytomegalovirus exposure and HLA in healthy donors. Profiling relied on immunoSEQ multiplex PCR, and the TCRdb table lists in-frame clones only, not all of them. The data contain some 130,000 clones, around four fifths of them singletons. The sequencing input was PBMCs. The receptors stem from a woman aged 40 to 49 in good health and CMV-seronegative. Each CDR3 is given with its conserved first and last residue. D genes are given only for firm matches. Only part of the rows carry a size: once, few, many, or a class if the clone is expanded.

>.|TRBJ1-5|TRBV2|.
TGTGCCAGCAGTGAAGCGAGAAATACCTATCAGCCCCAGCATTTT
CASSEARNTYQPQHF
>.|TRBJ2-5|TRBV7-6|.
TGTGCCAGCAGCCTGGGGGCGAAAGAGACCCAGTACTTC
CASSLGAKETQYF
>TRBD1|TRBJ2-4|TRBV29-1|.
TGCAGCGTTCGGGACAGCAAAAACATTCAGTACTTC
CSVRDSKNIQYF
>TRBD1|TRBJ2-7|TRBV6-6|.
TGTGCCAGCAGTTATATGGGGACAGGGGTCGAGCAGTACTTC
CASSYMGTGVEQYF
>.|TRBJ2-1|TRBV2|.
TGTGCCAGCAGTGACGAGCTGCAGCAGTTCTTC
CASSDELQQFF
>.|TRBJ1-6|TRBV6-5|many
TGTGCCAGCAGCGACAGGTGGAACACGTCACCCCTCCACTTT
CASSDRWNTSPLHF
>.|TRBJ2-3|TRBV6-1|.
TGTGCCAGCAGTGGGGCTAGCACAGATACGCAGTATTTT
CASSGASTDTQYF
>.|TRBJ1-1|TRBV7-9|.
TGTGCCAGCAGCCCGTTCGACATTCAGAACACTGAAGCTTTCTTT
CASSPFDIQNTEAFF
>.|TRBJ1-2|TRBV28|once
TGTGCCAGCAGTTTTCAGACAGCCTATGGCTACACCTTC
CASSFQTAYGYTF
>.|TRBJ1-1|TRBV12-2|.
TGTGCAAGTCGCCGACGACGTAGGACATGGGCTTTCTTT
CASRRRRRTWAFF
>TRBD2|TRBJ2-2|TRBV4-3|.
TGCGCCAGCAGCCAAGGACTAGCGGGGGGGCTTAGCACCGGGGAGCTGTTTTTT
CASSQGLAGGLSTGELFF
>.|TRBJ1-2|TRBV18|few
TGTGCCAGCTCACCACCAGGACAGAGTAACAGCTACACCTTC
CASSPPGQSNSYTF
>.|TRBJ1-2|TRBV7-6|once
TGTGCCAGCAGCTTACAGACAGGATTGAACTATGGCTACACCTTC
CASSLQTGLNYGYTF
>TRBD1|TRBJ1-2|TRBV27|.
TGTGCCAGCAGTACCCTCCCGGGACAGGGGACTGGCTACACCTTC
CASSTLPGQGTGYTF
>.|TRBJ1-1|TRBV5-1|once
TGCGCCAGCAGCCCGGGTGGCACTGAAGCTTTCTTT
CASSPGGTEAFF
>TRBD1|TRBJ2-7|TRBV2|.
TGTGCCAGCAGTGAAGTAAGGGACAGGTTCCCCTACGAGCAGTACTTC
CASSEVRDRFPYEQYF
>TRBD1|TRBJ2-1|TRBV6-1|.
TGTGCCAGCAGTGAAGACCTACCGACAGGGGAAGAGACTAGAGGAAATATAGTCAATGAGCAGTTCTTC
CASSEDLPTGEETRGNIVNEQFF
>TRBD2|TRBJ2-5|TRBV5-8|.
TGTGCCAGCAGCTTGGGACGGGGGGGCCTGGAGACCCAGTACTTC
CASSLGRGGLETQYF
>.|TRBJ1-6|TRBV6-4|.
TGTGCCAGCAGTGACAGGGAGGGATCACCCCTCCACTTT
CASSDREGSPLHF
>.|TRBJ1-5|TRBV25-1|.
TGTGCCAGCAGTTCCCAGTATAGCAATCAGCCCCAGCATTTT
CASSSQYSNQPQHF
>TRBD1|TRBJ1-2|TRBV28|.
TGTGCCAGCAGGACCGGGGACAGGGTCGGCTATGGCTACACCTTC
CASRTGDRVGYGYTF
>TRBD1|TRBJ1-4|TRBV28|few
TGTGCCAGCAGTTTAGGCGGACAGGGGGAAAAACTGTTTTTT
CASSLGGQGEKLFF
>TRBD2|TRBJ2-3|TRBV27|.
TGTGCCAGCAGTCCGGAGACTAGCACGGATACGCAGTATTTT
CASSPETSTDTQYF
>TRBD1|TRBJ1-2|TRBV6-5|.
TGTGCCAGCACGGTTACCGGGACAGGGTTGTATGGCTACACCTTC
CASTVTGTGLYGYTF
>.|TRBJ1-1|TRBV6-6|.
TGTGCCAGCAGTTACGAGGGTTCCACTGAAGCTTTCTTT
CASSYEGSTEAFF
>TRBD2|TRBJ2-2|TRBV29-1|.
TGCAGCGTCGACGGTAGCGGGGGGAACACCGGGGAGCTGTTTTTT
CSVDGSGGNTGELFF
>.|TRBJ1-1|TRBV18|.
TGTGCCAGCTCACCAGGGGAGGGAGGAACACTGGAAGCTTTCTTT
CASSPGEGGTLEAFF
>.|TRBJ1-4|TRBV9|.
TGTGCCAGCAGCGTAGATCGGGGTAATGAAAAACTGTTTTTT
CASSVDRGNEKLFF
>.|TRBJ1-5|TRBV15|.
TGTGCCACCAGCAGAGAGGCCAGTAATCAGCCCCAGCATTTT
CATSREASNQPQHF
>.|TRBJ2-1|TRBV7-8|.
TGTGCCAGCAGCTTAGCGATGGGGAGCCGCTCCTACAATGAGCAGTTCTTC
CASSLAMGSRSYNEQFF
>.|TRBJ1-6|TRBV2|once
TGTGCCAGCACCCCTCGGCAGGGTCGTAATTCACCCCTCCACTTT
CASTPRQGRNSPLHF
>.|TRBJ1-5|TRBV2|few
TGTGCCAGCAGCACGAGGTGGGGAGAGGGACAGCCCCAGCATTTT
CASSTRWGEGQPQHF
>.|TRBJ2-1|TRBV27|.
TGTGCCAGCAGTGCACAGGGCTATGAGCAGTTCTTC
CASSAQGYEQFF
>TRBD1|TRBJ2-5|TRBV5-4|.
TGTGCCAGCAGTTCAGCGCCCTTTGGACAGGTCCAAGAGACCCAGTACTTC
CASSSAPFGQVQETQYF
>.|TRBJ2-3|TRBV10-2|few
TGCGCCAGCAGTCTGAACCCGGACTTAACTAGCACAGATACGCAGTATTTT
CASSLNPDLTSTDTQYF
>.|TRBJ1-4|TRBV6-5|.
TGTGCCAGCAGTTACTCGGGGGCGCGGAATGAAAAACTGTTTTTT
CASSYSGARNEKLFF
>TRBD1|TRBJ1-4|TRBV10-2|few
TGCGCCAGCAGTGAGTCAACAGGGGGTCGGAGTGAAAAACTGTTTTTT
CASSESTGGRSEKLFF
>TRBD1|TRBJ1-6|TRBV5-1|.
TGCGCCAGCAGACGGGACAGTGATCGCTATAATTCACCCCTCCACTTT
CASRRDSDRYNSPLHF
>TRBD2|TRBJ2-1|TRBV9|.
TGTGCCAGCAGCATGCGACTAGCTCCTAGTGAGCAGTTCTTC
CASSMRLAPSEQFF
>.|TRBJ2-7|TRBV6-5|.
TGTGCCAGCAGTTCCGCCGGGAAGATATCCTACGAGCAGTACTTC
CASSSAGKISYEQYF
>TRBD1|TRBJ2-7|TRBV18|.
TGTGCCAGCTCACCAGGGACAGGGAAGCTGTACGAGCAGTACTTC
CASSPGTGKLYEQYF
>TRBD1|TRBJ2-7|TRBV7-9|.
TGTGCCAGCAGCTTCTTCGGGGACAGGGACTACGAGCAGTACTTC
CASSFFGDRDYEQYF
>TRBD1|TRBJ1-1|TRBV10-1|many
TGCGCCAGCAGTGAGGTACCCCCGGGGACAGGTGGAACTGAAGCTTTCTTT
CASSEVPPGTGGTEAFF
>TRBD1|TRBJ1-4|TRBV19|.
TGTGCCAGTAGTGCCACTCCCGGACAGGGTGGTGAAAAACTGTTTTTT
CASSATPGQGGEKLFF
>.|TRBJ1-2|TRBV7-9|.
TGTGCCAGCAGCTTACTCACGGCTAACTATGGCTACACCTTC
CASSLLTANYGYTF
>TRBD1|TRBJ2-6|TRBV5-1|.
TGCGCCAGCAGCTCAACCGGGACAGGCATCTCTGGGGCCAACGTCCTGACTTTC
CASSSTGTGISGANVLTF
>TRBD1|TRBJ1-4|TRBV13|.
TGTGCCAGCAGTCGGAGGACAGGGGGAGGTGAAAAACTGTTTTTT
CASSRRTGGGEKLFF
>.|TRBJ1-2|TRBV14|once
TGTGCCAGCAGCCGGCAGGCTGACTATGGCTACACCTTC
CASSRQADYGYTF
>.|TRBJ1-2|TRBV6-4|once
TGTGCCAGACCGGTCCTTTCTAACTATGGCTACACCTTC
CARPVLSNYGYTF
>TRBD1|TRBJ1-2|TRBV6-1|.
TGTGCCAGCAGAAGGACAGGGGGCGGCTACACCTTC
CASRRTGGGYTF
>TRBD1|TRBJ2-5|TRBV27|few
TGTGCCAGCAGTCCGCTGGGACAGGGGGTCGAGACCCAGTACTTC
CASSPLGQGVETQYF
>.|TRBJ1-1|TRBV6-1|.
TGTGCCAGCAGTGGCCAGGGGTACACTGAAGCTTTCTTT
CASSGQGYTEAFF
>.|TRBJ1-1|TRBV11-2|.
TGTGCCAGCAGCTTACAAACAATGAACACTGAAGCTTTCTTT
CASSLQTMNTEAFF
>.|TRBJ1-2|TRBV28|.
TGTGCCAGCAGCCAAGGGGGTGGGGGCAGAAACTATGGCTACACCTTC
CASSQGGGGRNYGYTF
>TRBD1|TRBJ2-7|TRBV2|.
TGTGCCAGCAGTGAGAGTTCAGGGACAGGGCACAACGAGCAGTACTTC
CASSESSGTGHNEQYF
>.|TRBJ2-5|TRBV7-2|.
TGTGCCAGCAGCTTATGGGTAGGGGGAGAGACCCAGTACTTC
CASSLWVGGETQYF
>.|TRBJ1-1|TRBV9|once
TGTGCCAGCAGCGCCAGGGAACCAGCTGAAGCTTTCTTT
CASSAREPAEAFF
>.|TRBJ1-2|TRBV5-1|.
TGCGCCAGCAGCTTGGAACAGGGAGGGTGGTATGGCTACACCTTC
CASSLEQGGWYGYTF
>.|TRBJ1-2|TRBV18|.
TGTGCCAGCTCACCTCCGGACAGTGTAGTGTATGGCTACACCTTC
CASSPPDSVVYGYTF